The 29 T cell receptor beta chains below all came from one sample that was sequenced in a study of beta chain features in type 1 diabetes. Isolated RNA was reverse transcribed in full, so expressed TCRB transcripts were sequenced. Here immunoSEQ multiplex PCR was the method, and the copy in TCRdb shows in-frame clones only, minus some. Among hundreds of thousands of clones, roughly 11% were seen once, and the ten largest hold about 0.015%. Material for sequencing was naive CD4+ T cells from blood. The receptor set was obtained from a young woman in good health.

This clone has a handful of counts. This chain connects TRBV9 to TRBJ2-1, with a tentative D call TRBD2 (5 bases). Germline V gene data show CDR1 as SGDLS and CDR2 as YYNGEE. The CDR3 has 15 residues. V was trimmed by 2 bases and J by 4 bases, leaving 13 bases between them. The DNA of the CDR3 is TGTGCCAGCAGCGTGGGGAGTCGAGAGTACAATGAGCAGTTCTTC. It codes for CASSVGSREYNEQFF.

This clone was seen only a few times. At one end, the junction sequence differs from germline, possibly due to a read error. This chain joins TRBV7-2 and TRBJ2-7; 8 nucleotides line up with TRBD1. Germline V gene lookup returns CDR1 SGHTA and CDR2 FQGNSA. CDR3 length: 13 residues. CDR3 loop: CASSLGTRDRIVF. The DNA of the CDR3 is TGTGCCAGCAGCTTAGGGACCCGGGACAGGATTGTATTC. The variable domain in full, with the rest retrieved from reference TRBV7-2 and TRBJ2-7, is GAGVSQSPSNKVTEKGKDVELRCDPISGHTALYWYRQSLGQGLEFLIYFQGNSAPDKSGLPSDRFSAERTGGSVSTLTIQRTQQEDSAVYLCASSLGTRDRIVFGPGTRLTVT.

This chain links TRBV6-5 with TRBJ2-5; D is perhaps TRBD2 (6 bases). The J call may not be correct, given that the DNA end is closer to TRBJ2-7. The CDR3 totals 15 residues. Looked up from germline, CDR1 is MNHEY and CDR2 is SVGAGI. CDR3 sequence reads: CASSYSWQGGYEQYF. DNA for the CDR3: TGTGCCAGCAGTTACTCCTGGCAGGGAGGTTACGAGCAGTACTTC.

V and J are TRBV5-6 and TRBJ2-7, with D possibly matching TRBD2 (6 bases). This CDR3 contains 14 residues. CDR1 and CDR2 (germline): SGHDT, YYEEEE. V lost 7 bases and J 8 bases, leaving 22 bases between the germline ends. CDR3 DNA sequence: TGTGCCAGCCTCAAGGAGGGCGCCGATCCCCAGCAGTACTTC. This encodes CASLKEGADPQQYF. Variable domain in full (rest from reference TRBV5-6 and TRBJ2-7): DAGVTQSPTHLIKTRGQQVTLRCSPKSGHDTVSWYQQALGQGPQFIFQYYEEEERQRGNFPDRFSGHQFPNYSSELNVNALLLGDSALYLCASLKEGADPQQYFGPGTRLTVT.

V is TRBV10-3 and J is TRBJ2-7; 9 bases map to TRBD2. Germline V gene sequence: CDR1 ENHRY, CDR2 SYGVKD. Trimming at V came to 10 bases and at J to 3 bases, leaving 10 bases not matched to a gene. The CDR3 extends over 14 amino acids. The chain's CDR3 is CATKEREVRYEQYF. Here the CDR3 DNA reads TGTGCCACCAAGGAGCGGGAGGTCCGCTACGAGCAGTACTTC.

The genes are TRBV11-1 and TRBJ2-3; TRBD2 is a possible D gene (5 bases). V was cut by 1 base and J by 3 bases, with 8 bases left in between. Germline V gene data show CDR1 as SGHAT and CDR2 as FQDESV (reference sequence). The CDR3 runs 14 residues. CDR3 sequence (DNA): TGTGCCAGCAGCTTAGTACGGGGAACAGATACGCAGTATTTT. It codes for CASSLVRGTDTQYF.

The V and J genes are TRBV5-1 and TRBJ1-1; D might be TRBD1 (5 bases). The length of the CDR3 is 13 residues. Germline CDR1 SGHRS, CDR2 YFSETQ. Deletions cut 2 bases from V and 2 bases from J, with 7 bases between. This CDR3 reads CASSLQDNTEAFF. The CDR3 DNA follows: TGCGCCAGCAGCTTACAGGATAACACTGAAGCTTTCTTT.

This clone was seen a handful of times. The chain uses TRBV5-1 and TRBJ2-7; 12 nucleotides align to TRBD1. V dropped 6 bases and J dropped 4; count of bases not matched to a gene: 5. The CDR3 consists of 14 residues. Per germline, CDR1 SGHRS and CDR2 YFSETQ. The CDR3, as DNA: TGCGCCAGCAATATGGGACAGGGGGCTTACGAGCAGTACTTC. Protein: CASNMGQGAYEQYF.

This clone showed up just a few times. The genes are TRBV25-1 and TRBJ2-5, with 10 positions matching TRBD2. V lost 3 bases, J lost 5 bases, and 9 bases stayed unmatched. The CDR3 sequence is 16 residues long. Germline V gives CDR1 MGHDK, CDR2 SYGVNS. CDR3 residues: CASSDGVAGGGETQYF. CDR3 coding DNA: TGTGCCAGCAGTGATGGAGTAGCGGGAGGAGGGGAGACCCAGTACTTC.

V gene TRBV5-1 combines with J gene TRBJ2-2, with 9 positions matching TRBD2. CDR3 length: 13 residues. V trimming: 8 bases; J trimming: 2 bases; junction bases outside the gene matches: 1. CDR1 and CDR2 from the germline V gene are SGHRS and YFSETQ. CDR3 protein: CASGTSNTGELFF. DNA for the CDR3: TGCGCCAGTGGGACTAGCAACACCGGGGAGCTGTTTTTT.

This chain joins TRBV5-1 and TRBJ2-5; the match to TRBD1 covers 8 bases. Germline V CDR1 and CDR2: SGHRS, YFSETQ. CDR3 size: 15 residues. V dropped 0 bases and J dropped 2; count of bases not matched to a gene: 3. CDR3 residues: CASSLADRDQETQYF. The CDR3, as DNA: TGCGCCAGCAGCTTGGCGGACAGGGATCAAGAGACCCAGTACTTC.

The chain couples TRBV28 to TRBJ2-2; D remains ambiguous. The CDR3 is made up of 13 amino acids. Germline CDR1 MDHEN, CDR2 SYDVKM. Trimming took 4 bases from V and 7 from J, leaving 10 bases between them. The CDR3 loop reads CASSSAGLGELFF. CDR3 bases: TGTGCCAGCAGTTCAGCAGGTCTCGGGGAGCTGTTTTTT.

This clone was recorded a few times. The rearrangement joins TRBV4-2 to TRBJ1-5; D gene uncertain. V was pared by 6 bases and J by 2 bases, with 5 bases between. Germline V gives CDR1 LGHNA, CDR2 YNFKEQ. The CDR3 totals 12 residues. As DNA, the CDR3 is TGTGCCAGCAGTCAGGGCAATCAGCCCCAGCATTTT. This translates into CASSQGNQPQHF.

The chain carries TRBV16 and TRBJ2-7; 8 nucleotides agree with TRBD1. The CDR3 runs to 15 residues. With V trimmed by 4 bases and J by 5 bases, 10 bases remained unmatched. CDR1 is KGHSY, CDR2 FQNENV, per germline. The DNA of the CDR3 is TGTGCCAGCAGCCCCAGGACAGGGTGGGGCAACGAGCAGTACTTC. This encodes CASSPRTGWGNEQYF.

CDR3 bases: TGTGCCAGCAGCGTGGTTGGAGGAGGAAATGAGCAGTTCTTC. Residues: CASSVVGGGNEQFF. This rearrangement joins TRBV7-2 to TRBJ2-1; D is possibly TRBD2 (5 bases). The CDR3 consists of 14 residues. V lost 5 bases to trimming and J lost 7 bases, with 15 bases between them. The germline V gene encodes CDR1 SGHTA and CDR2 FQGNSA.

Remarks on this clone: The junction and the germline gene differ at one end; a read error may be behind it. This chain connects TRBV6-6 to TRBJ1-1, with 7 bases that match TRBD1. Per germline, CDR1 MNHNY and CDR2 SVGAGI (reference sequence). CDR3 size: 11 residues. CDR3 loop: CASSYGGTAFF. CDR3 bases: TGTGCCAGCAGTTACGGTGGGACAGCTTTTTTT.

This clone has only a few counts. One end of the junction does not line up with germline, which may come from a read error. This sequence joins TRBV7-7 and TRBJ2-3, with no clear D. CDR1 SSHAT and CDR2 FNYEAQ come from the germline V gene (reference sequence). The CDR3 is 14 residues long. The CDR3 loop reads CASSPLGRSDTQYF. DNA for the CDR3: TGTGCTAGCAGCCCCCTCGGTCGGTCGGATACGCAGTATTTT.

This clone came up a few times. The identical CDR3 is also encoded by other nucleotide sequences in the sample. In nucleotides, the CDR3 is TGTGCCAGCAGCTTAGGACAGGGGGCGGGGTACGAGCAGTACTTC. This encodes CASSLGQGAGYEQYF. The chain is built from TRBV7-9 and TRBJ2-7; 10 nucleotides align to TRBD1. V shed 1 base and J 4 bases; nucleotides not matched to a gene: 4. CDR3 length equals 15 residues. Germline CDR1 is SEHNR and CDR2 is FQNEAQ (reference sequence). The full variable domain, completed using reference TRBV7-9 and TRBJ2-7, is DTGVSQNPRHKITKRGQNVTFRCDPISEHNRLYWYRQTLGQGPEFLTYFQNEAQLEKSRLLSDRFSAERPKGSFSTLEIQRTEQGDSAMYLCASSLGQGAGYEQYFGPGTRLTVT.

CDR3 in amino acids: CASSRDRERYQPQHF. CDR3 sequence (DNA): TGTGCCAGCAGCCGGGACAGGGAACGGTACCAGCCCCAGCATTTT. This sequence joins TRBV2 and TRBJ1-5; 9 bases match TRBD1. Germline CDR1 and CDR2: SNHLY and FYNNEI. Trimming at V came to 6 bases and at J to 7 bases, leaving 10 bases not matched to a gene. The CDR3 covers 15 residues.

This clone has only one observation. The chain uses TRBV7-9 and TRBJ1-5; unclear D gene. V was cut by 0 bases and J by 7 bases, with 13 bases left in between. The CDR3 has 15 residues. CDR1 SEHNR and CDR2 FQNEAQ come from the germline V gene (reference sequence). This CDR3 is CASSLATGSPQPQHF. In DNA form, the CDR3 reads TGTGCCAGCAGCTTAGCGACGGGGTCCCCCCAGCCCCAGCATTTT.

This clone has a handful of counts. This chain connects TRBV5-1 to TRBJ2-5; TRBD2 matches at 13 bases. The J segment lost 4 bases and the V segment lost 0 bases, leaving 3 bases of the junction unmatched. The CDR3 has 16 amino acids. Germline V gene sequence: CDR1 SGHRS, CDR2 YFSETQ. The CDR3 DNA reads TGCGCCAGCAGCTTGGGGGGACTAGCGGGATCAGAGACCCAGTACTTC. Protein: CASSLGGLAGSETQYF.

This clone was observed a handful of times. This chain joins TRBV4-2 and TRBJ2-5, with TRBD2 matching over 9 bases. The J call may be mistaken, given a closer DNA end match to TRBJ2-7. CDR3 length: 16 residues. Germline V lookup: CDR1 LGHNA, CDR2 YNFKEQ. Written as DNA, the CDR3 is TGTGCCAGCAGCGGATCACAGGGACTAGCTGCCTACGAGCAGTACTTC. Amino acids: CASSGSQGLAAYEQYF.

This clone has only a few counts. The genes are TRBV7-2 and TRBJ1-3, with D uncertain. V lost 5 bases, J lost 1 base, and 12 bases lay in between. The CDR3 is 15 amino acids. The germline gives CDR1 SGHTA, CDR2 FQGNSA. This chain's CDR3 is CASSVGTASGNTIYF. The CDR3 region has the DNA TGTGCCAGCAGCGTAGGTACAGCTTCTGGAAACACCATATATTTT.

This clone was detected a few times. The CDR3 reads CASSGGTGFGEQYF. In nucleotides, the CDR3 is TGTGCCAGCAGTGGTGGGACAGGGTTTGGCGAGCAGTACTTC. The V call is TRBV2, the J call TRBJ2-7, with 9 bases lining up with TRBD1. With V trimmed by 4 bases and J by 6 bases, 7 bases remained unmatched. CDR1 is SNHLY and CDR2 is FYNNEI in the germline V gene. The CDR3 extends over 14 amino acids.

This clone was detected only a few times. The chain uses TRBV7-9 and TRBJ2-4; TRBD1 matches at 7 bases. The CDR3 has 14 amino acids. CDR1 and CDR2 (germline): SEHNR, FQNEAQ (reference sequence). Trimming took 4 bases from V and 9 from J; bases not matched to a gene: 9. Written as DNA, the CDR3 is TGTGCCAGCAGCTCGGACAGGAAGGTCGCCATTCAGTACTTC. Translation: CASSSDRKVAIQYF.

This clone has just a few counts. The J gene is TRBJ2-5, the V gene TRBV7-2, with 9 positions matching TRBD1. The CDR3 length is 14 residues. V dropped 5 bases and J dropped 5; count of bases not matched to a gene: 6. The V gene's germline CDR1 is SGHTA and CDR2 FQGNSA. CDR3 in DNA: TGTGCCAGCAGCCGACGGACAGGGGAGGAGACCCAGTACTTC. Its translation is CASSRRTGEETQYF. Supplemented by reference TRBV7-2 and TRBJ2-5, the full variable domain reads GAGVSQSPSNKVTEKGKDVELRCDPISGHTALYWYRQSLGQGLEFLIYFQGNSAPDKSGLPSDRFSAERTGGSVSTLTIQRTQQEDSAVYLCASSRRTGEETQYFGPGTRLLVL.

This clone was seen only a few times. The CDR3 DNA reads TGTGCCAGCAGCATCTCAGCGGAGCCAGCGGAGACCCAGTACTTC. It yields the protein CASSISAEPAETQYF. The chain recombines TRBV9 with TRBJ2-5, with D possibly TRBD2 on 5 matching bases. Germline V gene lookup returns CDR1 SGDLS and CDR2 YYNGEE. The CDR3 runs to 15 residues. V shed 4 bases and J shed 5 bases, with 18 bases lying between them.

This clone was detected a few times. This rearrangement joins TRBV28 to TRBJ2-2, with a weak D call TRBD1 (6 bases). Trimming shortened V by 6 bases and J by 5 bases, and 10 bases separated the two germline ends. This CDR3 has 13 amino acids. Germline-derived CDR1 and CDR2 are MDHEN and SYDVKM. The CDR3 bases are TGTGCCAGCAGGGGACAAGGAACCGGGGAGCTGTTTTTT. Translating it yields CASRGQGTGELFF.

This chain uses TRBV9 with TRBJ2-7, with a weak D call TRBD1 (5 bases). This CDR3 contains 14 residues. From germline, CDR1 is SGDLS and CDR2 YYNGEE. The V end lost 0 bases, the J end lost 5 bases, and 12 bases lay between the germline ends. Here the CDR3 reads CASSVDARVHEQYF. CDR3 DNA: TGTGCCAGCAGCGTAGACGCCAGGGTCCACGAGCAGTACTTC.